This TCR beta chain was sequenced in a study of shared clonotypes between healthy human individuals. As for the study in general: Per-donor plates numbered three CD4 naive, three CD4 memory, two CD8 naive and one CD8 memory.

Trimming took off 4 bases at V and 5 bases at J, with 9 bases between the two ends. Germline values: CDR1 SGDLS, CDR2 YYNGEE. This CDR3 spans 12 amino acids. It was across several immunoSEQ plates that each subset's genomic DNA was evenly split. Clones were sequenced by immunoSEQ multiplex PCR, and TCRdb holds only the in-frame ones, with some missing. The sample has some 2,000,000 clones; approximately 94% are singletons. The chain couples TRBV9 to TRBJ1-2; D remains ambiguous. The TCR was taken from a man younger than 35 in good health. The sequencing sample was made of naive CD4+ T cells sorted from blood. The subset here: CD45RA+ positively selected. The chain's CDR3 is CASSPVGYGYTF. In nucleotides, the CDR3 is TGTGCCAGCAGCCCGGTGGGTTATGGCTACACCTTC.